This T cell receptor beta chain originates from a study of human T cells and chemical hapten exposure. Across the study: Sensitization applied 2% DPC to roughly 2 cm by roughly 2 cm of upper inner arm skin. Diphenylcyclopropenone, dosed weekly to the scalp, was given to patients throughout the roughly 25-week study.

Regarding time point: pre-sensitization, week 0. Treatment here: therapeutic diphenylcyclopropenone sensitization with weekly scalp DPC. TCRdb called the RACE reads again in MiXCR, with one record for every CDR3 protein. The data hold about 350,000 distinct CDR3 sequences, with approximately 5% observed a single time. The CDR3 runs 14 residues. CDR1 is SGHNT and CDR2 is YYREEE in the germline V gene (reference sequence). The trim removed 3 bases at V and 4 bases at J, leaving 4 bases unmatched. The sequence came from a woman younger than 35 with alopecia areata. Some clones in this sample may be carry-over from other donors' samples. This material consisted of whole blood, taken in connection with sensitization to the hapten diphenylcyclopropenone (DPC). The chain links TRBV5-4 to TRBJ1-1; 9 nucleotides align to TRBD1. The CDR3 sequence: CASSWGQGTTEAFF. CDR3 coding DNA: TGTGCCAGCAGCTGGGGACAGGGTACCACTGAAGCTTTCTTT.